The 14 T cell receptor beta chains given below trace back to one sample, sequenced in a study of tumor and adjacent non-tumor tissue in lung cancer (dated by TCRdb to 2016 to 2018). RNA was isolated from bulk, unsorted tissue, and RNA quality was assessed with a NanoDrop ND-1000 and an Agilent 2100. Normal lung samples were distant non-tumor tissue taken more than 3 cm from the tumor edge. Libraries were constructed by multiplex PCR. Sequencing was carried out with an Illumina HiSeq 2500. Following protocols modified from ARM-PCR, the researchers constructed TCRbeta libraries through three rounds of nested PCR with primers (Table S4). TCRdb trimmed public reads at Q25 via fastp, called clones via MiXCR and kept in-frame beta chains. One record per CDR3 amino acid sequence lists the most common genes and DNA. A total of approximately 77,000 distinct CDR3 sequences appear in this sample, more than 80% of them only once. Of the sample, 45% to 55% is held by the ten largest clones.

The sequencing sample was made of distant non-tumor lung tissue. Receptor source: a man between 60 and 70 years old with non-small cell lung cancer.

As regards this clonotype: No conserved phenylalanine or tryptophan ends this CDR3, so it is likely a read error. V is TRBV20-1 and J is TRBJ2-3; perhaps TRBD2 as D (7 bases). The germline gives CDR1 DFQATT, CDR2 SNEGSKA (reference sequence). This CDR3 comprises 17 residues. DNA of the CDR3: TGCAGTGCTCTCACGGCGGGGGCCATGCACCGCACAGATGCGCAGTATTCT. Its translation is CSALTAGAMHRTDAQYS.

This clonotype was detected a few times. This may be a read error: a much more frequent sequence differs by one nucleotide. The chain couples TRBV29-1 to TRBJ2-7, with D tentatively TRBD1 (6 bases). The germline V gene has CDR1 SQVTM and CDR2 ANQGSEA. The CDR3 has 14 amino acids. The CDR3 protein is CNVGSWAGAYEQYF. The CDR3 coding sequence is TGCAACGTTGGGTCCTGGGCAGGGGCGTACGAGCAGTACTTC.

This clonotype was found once. One end of the junction does not line up with germline, which may come from a read error. The V gene is TRBV20-1, the J gene TRBJ2-1; D possibly corresponds to TRBD2 (5 bases). The CDR3 has 15 amino acids. CDR1 DFQATT and CDR2 SNEGSKA come from the germline V gene (reference sequence). The DNA of the CDR3 is TGCAGTGCCAGAGGGCTAGCCATCTCCTACAATGAGCAGTTCTTC. This sequence encodes CSARGLAISYNEQFF.

Note on this clonotype: Germline and junction disagree at one end, which may indicate a read error. The chain recombines TRBV11-2 with TRBJ2-1; D perhaps matches TRBD2 (5 bases). Germline assignment: CDR1 SGHAT and CDR2 FQNNGV. The CDR3 sequence is 14 residues long. The CDR3 DNA reads as TGTACCAGCAGCCGGGTAGGAGGTTACAATGAGCAGTTCTTC. Its protein is CTSSRVGGYNEQFF.

Comments on this clonotype: A read error may account for a junction end that differs from germline. The V call is TRBV6-1, the J call TRBJ2-3; D may correspond to TRBD1 or TRBD2 (6 bases each). This CDR3 is built from 17 residues. Germline-derived CDR1 and CDR2 are MNHNS and SASEGT. The CDR3 protein is CASSVDAPGARTYTQYF. DNA of the CDR3: TGTGCCAGCAGTGTCGACGCACCGGGGGCCCGCACATATACGCAGTATTTT.

Comment on this clonotype: At one end, the junction sequence differs from germline, possibly due to a read error. The chain is built from TRBV6-5 and TRBJ2-2, with 10 bases lining up with TRBD2. The length of the CDR3 is 18 residues. CDR1 MNHEY and CDR2 SVGAGI come from the germline V gene. In DNA form, the CDR3 reads TGTGCCAACAGTTACTCTATAGGGCTAGCGGGAGTTTCCGGGGAGCTGTTTTTT. It codes for CANSYSIGLAGVSGELFF.

Notes on this clonotype: At one end, the junction sequence differs from germline, possibly due to a read error. The chain carries TRBV11-2 and TRBJ2-5; D not resolved. CDR1 is SGHAT and CDR2 is FQNNGV in the germline V gene. CDR3 length equals 14 residues. CDR3 protein: CTSSSVISRETQYF. The CDR3 nucleotides are TGTACCAGCAGCTCTGTGATTAGTAGGGAGACCCAGTACTTC. Full variable domain (outside the CDR3, taken from reference TRBV11-2 and TRBJ2-5): EAGVAQSPRYKIIEKRQSVAFWCNPISGHATLYWYQQILGQGPKLLIQFQNNGVVDDSQLPKDRFSAERLKGVDSTLKIQPAKLEDSAVYLCTSSSVISRETQYFGPGTRLLVL.

This clonotype has just one count. Without the conserved terminal phenylalanine or tryptophan, this CDR3 likely stems from a read error. The gene calls are TRBV6-1 and TRBJ2-3; weak D call: TRBD2 (7 bases). The CDR3 extends over 15 amino acids. Germline-derived CDR1 and CDR2 are MNHNS and SASEGT. Trimming left V 6 bases short and J 12 bases short, with 25 bases between. CDR3 nucleotides: TGTGCCAGCAGGCCGGGTGACGGGAGGACAGATATACAGTATATT. As protein: CASRPGDGRTDIQYI.

In regard to this clonotype: A junction boundary mismatches the germline segment, possibly from a read error. This chain joins TRBV6-2 or TRBV6-3 and TRBJ2-7; TRBD2 matches 11 bases. This CDR3 comprises 14 residues. Per the germline V gene, CDR1 is MNHEY and CDR2 is SVGEGT. CDR3 residues: CASSYHSGRDEQYF. The CDR3 nucleotides read TGTGCCAGTAGTTACCATAGCGGGAGGGACGAGCAGTACTTC.

About this clonotype itself: A junction boundary mismatches the germline segment, possibly from a read error. The chain links TRBV20-1 to TRBJ2-5; the D is unclear. Per the germline V gene, CDR1 is DFQATT and CDR2 is SNEGSKA (reference sequence). This CDR3 has 12 residues. The CDR3 bases are TGCGGTGCTTTACTCCGGCCTAAGGTCCAGTACTTC. This translates into CGALLRPKVQYF.

The chain employs TRBV5-6 and TRBJ2-1; 7 nucleotides line up with TRBD2. The CDR3 covers 14 residues. Germline V CDR1 and CDR2: SGHDT, YYEEEE. The CDR3 region is CPNTPLRLAHKQFF. The CDR3 nucleotides are TGTCCCAACACCCCTCTTCGACTAGCCCATAAGCAGTTCTTC.

Note on this clonotype: A much bigger clone sits one base away, suggesting this may be a read error. The J gene is TRBJ2-7, the V gene TRBV28; 7 bases are a match to TRBD1. The germline V gene has CDR1 MDHEN and CDR2 SYDVKM. The trim removed 3 bases at V and 2 bases at J, leaving 10 bases unmatched. The CDR3 consists of 16 residues. The CDR3 DNA reads TGTGCCAGCAGTTTCCCGACAGGGAGAACTACCTACGAGCAGTACTTC. Protein: CASSFPTGRTTYEQYF.

Turning to this clonotype: This may be a read error: a much more frequent sequence differs by one nucleotide. The chain combines TRBV5-6 with TRBJ1-1; 7 nucleotides align to TRBD1. Germline V CDR1 and CDR2: SGHDT, YYEEEE. The CDR3 totals 14 residues. The CDR3 spells CASSRGQLNNEAFF. The DNA for the CDR3 is TGTGCCAGCAGCCGGGGACAGTTGAACAATGAAGCTTTCTTT.

V and J are TRBV12-3 or TRBV12-4 and TRBJ2-5, with D tentatively TRBD2 (7 bases). The V gene lost 8 bases and the J gene lost 6 bases, with 19 bases spanning the gap. This CDR3 region has 14 residues. The CDR3 DNA follows: TGTGCCAGCGGACAAGGGGGGGGTAGTAAGACCCAGTACTTC. Protein sequence: CASGQGGGSKTQYF.